This TCR beta chain was sequenced for a study of PD-L1 blockade in urothelial cancer. Clones were sequenced by immunoSEQ multiplex PCR, and TCRdb holds only the in-frame ones, with some missing. The data contain some 110,000 clones, 75% to 95% of them singletons. The germline CDR1 and CDR2 sequences are SGHRS and YFSETQ. V lost 4 bases and J lost 9; bases outside the gene matches: 4. The CDR3 extends over 15 amino acids. Indicated time point: peripheral blood 6 weeks after treatment start. Per-patient samples, pretreatment and on-treatment, numbered 1 to 8. The gene calls are TRBV5-1 and TRBJ2-1; 16 bases map to TRBD2. This sequence originates from a man aged 55-75 years with urothelial cancer. This material consisted of PBMCs, taken around atezolizumab (anti-PD-L1) treatment. The CDR3 sequence: CASSAGTSGGGEQFF. CDR3 in DNA: TGCGCCAGCAGCGCCGGGACTAGCGGGGGGGGTGAGCAGTTCTTC.